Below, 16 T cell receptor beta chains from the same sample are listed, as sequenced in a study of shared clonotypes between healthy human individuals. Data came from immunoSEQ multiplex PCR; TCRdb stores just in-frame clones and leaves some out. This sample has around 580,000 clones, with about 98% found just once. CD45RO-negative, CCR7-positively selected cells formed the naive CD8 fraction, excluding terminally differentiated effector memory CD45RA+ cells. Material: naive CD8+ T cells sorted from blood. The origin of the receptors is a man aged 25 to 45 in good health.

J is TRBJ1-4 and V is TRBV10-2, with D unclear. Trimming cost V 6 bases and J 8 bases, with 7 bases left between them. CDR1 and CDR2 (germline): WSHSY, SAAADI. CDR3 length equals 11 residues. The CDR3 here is CASRKGEKLFF. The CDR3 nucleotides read TGCGCCAGCAGGAAAGGCGAAAAACTGTTTTTT.

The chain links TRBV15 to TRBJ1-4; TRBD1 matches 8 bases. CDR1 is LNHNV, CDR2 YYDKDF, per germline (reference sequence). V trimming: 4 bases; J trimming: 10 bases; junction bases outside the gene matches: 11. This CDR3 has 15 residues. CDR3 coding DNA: TGTGCCACCAGCACTCCCGGGACAGGACAGGGAAAACTGTTTTTT. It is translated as CATSTPGTGQGKLFF.

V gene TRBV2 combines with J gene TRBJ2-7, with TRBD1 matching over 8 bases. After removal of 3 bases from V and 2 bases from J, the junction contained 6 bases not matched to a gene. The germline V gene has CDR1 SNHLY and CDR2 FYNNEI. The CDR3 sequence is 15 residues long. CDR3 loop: CASSEGDRLTYEQYF. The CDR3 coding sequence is TGTGCCAGCAGTGAGGGGGACAGGCTAACCTACGAGCAGTACTTC.

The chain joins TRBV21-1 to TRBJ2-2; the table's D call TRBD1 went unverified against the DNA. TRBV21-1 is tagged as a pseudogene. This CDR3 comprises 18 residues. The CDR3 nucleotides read TGTGCCAGCAGCAAAGCGGGGGGGACAGGGATTTGCACCGGGGAGCTGTTTTTT. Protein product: CASSKAGGTGICTGELFF.

This CDR3 is CASSGSYEQYF. Written as DNA, the CDR3 is TGTGCCAGCAGCGGGAGTTACGAGCAGTACTTC. The rearrangement joins TRBV11-2 to TRBJ2-7, with a possible D match to TRBD2 (5 bases). Between the trimmed V and J ends, which lost 5 bases and 4 bases, there was a span of 6 bases. The CDR3 covers 11 residues. The germline V gene encodes CDR1 SGHAT and CDR2 FQNNGV.

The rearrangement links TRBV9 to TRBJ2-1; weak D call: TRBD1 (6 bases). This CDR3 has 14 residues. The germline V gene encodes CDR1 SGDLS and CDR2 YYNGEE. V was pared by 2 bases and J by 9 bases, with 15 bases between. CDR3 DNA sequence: TGTGCCAGCAGCGTCCAGATACAGGGCGGTGAGCAGTTCTTC. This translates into CASSVQIQGGEQFF.

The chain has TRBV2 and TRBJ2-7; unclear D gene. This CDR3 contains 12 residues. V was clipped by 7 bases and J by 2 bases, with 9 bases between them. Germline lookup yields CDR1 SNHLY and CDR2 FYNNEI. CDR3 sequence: CASKGQTYEQYF. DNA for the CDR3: TGTGCCAGCAAAGGGCAGACCTACGAGCAGTACTTC.

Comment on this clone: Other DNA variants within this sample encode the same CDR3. The CDR3 region is CASSLGLAGRNEQFF. In nucleotides, the CDR3 is TGTGCCAGCAGTTTAGGGCTAGCGGGAAGGAATGAGCAGTTCTTC. The chain has TRBV27 and TRBJ2-1; 9 bases are a match to TRBD2. Germline V gives CDR1 MNHEY, CDR2 SMNVEV (reference sequence). This CDR3 contains 15 residues. V was clipped by 2 bases and J by 7 bases; unmatched bases: 6.

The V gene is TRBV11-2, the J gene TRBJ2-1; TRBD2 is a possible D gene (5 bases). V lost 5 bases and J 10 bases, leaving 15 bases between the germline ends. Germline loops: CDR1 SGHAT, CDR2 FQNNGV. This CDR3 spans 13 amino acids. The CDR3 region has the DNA TGTGCCAGCAGCCCCCTCCAGCGGCAAGAGCAGTTCTTC. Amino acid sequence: CASSPLQRQEQFF.

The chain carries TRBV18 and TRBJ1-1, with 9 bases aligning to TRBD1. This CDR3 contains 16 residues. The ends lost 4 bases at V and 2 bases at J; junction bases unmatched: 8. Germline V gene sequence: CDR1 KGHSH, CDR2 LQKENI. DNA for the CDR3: TGTGCCAGCTCACTCAGCAGGGACAGGGCAAACACTGAAGCTTTCTTT. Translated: CASSLSRDRANTEAFF.

CDR3 loop: CASSLGTSGSWADNEQFF. CDR3 in DNA: TGTGCCAGCAGCTTGGGGACTAGCGGGTCATGGGCCGACAATGAGCAGTTCTTC. The chain links TRBV7-6 to TRBJ2-1; 12 nucleotides align to TRBD2. Losses at the gene ends were 3 bases for V and 5 bases for J; bases not matched to a gene: 11. This CDR3 comprises 18 residues. Germline CDR1 and CDR2: SGHVS and FNYEAQ.

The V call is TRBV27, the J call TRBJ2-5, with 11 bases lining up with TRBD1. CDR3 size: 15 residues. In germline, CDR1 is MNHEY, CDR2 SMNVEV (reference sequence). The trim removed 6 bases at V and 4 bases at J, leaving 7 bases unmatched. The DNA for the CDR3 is TGTGCCAGCAGCCTAGGACAGGGGGCGGGAGAGACCCAGTACTTC. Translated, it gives CASSLGQGAGETQYF.

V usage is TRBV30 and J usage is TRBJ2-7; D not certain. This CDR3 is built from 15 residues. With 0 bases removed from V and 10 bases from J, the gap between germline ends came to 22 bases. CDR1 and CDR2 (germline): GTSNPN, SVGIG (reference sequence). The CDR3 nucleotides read TGTGCCTGGAGTGTAGTTGGGCAGCCTCTACGAGACCAGTACTTC. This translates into CAWSVVGQPLRDQYF.

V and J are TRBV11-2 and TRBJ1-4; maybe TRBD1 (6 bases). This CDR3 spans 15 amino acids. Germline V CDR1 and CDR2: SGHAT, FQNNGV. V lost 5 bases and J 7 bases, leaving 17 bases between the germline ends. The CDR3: CASSKTGWGGEKLFF. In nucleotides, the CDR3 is TGTGCCAGCAGCAAGACAGGTTGGGGGGGTGAAAAACTGTTTTTT. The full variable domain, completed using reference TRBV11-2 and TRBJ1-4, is EAGVAQSPRYKIIEKRQSVAFWCNPISGHATLYWYQQILGQGPKLLIQFQNNGVVDDSQLPKDRFSAERLKGVDSTLKIQPAKLEDSAVYLCASSKTGWGGEKLFFGSGTQLSVL.

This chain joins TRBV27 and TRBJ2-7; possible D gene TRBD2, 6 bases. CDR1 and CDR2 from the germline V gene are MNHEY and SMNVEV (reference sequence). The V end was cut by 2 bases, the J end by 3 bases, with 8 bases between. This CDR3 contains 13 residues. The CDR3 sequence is CASSLREFYEQYF. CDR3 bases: TGTGCCAGCAGTTTACGGGAGTTCTACGAGCAGTACTTC.

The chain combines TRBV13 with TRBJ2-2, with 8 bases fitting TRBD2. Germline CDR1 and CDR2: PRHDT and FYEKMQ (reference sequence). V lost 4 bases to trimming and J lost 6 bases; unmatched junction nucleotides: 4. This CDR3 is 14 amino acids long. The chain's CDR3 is CASSWGLEAGELFF. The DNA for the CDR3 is TGTGCCAGCAGCTGGGGACTAGAGGCCGGGGAGCTGTTTTTT.